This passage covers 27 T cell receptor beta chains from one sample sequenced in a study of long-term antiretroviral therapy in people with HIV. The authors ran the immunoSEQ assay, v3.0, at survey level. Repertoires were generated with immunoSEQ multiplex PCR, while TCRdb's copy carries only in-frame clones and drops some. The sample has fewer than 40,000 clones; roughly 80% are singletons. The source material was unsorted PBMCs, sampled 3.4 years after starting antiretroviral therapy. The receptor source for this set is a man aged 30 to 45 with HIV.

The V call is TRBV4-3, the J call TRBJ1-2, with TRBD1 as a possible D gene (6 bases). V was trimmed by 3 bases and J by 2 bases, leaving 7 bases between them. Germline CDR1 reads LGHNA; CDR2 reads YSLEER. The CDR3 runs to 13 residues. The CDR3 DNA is TGCGCCAGCAGCCAGGGGGCGAACTATGGCTACACCTTC. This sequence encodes CASSQGANYGYTF.

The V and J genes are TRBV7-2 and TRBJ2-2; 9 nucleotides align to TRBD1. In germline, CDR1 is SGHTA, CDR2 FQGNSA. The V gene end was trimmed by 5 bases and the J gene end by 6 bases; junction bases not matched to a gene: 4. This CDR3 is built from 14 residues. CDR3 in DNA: TGTGCCAGCAGCCACAGGACAGGGGCCGGGGAGCTGTTTTTT. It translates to CASSHRTGAGELFF. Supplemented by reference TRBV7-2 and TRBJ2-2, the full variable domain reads GAGVSQSPSNKVTEKGKDVELRCDPISGHTALYWYRQSLGQGLEFLIYFQGNSAPDKSGLPSDRFSAERTGGSVSTLTIQRTQQEDSAVYLCASSHRTGAGELFFGEGSRLTVL.

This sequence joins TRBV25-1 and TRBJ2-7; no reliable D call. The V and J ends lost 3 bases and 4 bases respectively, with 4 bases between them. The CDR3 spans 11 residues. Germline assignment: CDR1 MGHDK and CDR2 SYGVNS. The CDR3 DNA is TGTGCCAGCAGTGAGAAGTACGAGCAGTACTTC. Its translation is CASSEKYEQYF.

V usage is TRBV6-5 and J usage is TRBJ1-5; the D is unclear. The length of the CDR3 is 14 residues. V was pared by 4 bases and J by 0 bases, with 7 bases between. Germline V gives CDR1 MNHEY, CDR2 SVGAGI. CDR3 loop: CASSSRHSNQPQHF. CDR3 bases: TGTGCCAGCAGTTCCAGGCATAGCAATCAGCCCCAGCATTTT.

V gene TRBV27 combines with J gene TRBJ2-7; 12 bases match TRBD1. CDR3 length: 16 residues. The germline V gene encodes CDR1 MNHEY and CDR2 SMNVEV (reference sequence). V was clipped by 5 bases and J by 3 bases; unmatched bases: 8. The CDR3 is CASSHLGTGGGYEQYF. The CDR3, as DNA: TGTGCCAGCAGTCACTTGGGGACAGGGGGCGGCTACGAGCAGTACTTC.

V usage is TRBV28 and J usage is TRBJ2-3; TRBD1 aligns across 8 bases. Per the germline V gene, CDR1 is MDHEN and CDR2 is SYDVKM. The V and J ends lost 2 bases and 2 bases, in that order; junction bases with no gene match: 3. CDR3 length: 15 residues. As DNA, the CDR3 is TGTGCCAGCAGTTTAGGACAGGGCGTCACAGATACGCAGTATTTT. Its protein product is CASSLGQGVTDTQYF.

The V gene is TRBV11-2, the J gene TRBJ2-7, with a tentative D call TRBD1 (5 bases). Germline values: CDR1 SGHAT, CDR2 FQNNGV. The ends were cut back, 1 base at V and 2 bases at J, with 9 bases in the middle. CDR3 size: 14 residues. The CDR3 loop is CASSLGQGTYEQYF. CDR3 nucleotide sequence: TGTGCCAGCAGCTTAGGTCAGGGCACCTACGAGCAGTACTTC.

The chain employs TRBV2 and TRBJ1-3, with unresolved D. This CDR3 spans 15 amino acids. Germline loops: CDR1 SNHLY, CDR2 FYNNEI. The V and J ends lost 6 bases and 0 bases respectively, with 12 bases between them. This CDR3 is CASSRGLTSGNTIYF. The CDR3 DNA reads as TGTGCCAGCAGCCGGGGTCTTACCTCTGGAAACACCATATATTTT.

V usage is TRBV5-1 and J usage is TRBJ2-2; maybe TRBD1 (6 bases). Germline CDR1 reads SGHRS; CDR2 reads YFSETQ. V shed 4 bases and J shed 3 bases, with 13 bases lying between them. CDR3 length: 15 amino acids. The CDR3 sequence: CASSMGHLDTGELFF. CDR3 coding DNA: TGCGCCAGCAGCATGGGACATTTAGACACCGGGGAGCTGTTTTTT. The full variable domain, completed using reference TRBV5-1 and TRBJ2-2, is KAGVTQTPRYLIKTRGQQVTLSCSPISGHRSVSWYQQTPGQGLQFLFEYFSETQRNKGNFPGRFSGRQFSNSRSEMNVSTLELGDSALYLCASSMGHLDTGELFFGEGSRLTVL.

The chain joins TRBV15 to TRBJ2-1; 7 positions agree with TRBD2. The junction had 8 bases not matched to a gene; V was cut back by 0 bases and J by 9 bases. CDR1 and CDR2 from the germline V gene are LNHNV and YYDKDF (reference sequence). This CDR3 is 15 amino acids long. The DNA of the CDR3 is TGTGCCACCAGCAGAGAGAGCGGCGGGAGAAGTGAGCAGTTCTTC. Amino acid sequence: CATSRESGGRSEQFF.

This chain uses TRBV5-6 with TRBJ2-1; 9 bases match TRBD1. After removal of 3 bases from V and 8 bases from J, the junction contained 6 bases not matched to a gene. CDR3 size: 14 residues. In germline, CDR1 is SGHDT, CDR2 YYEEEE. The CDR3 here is CASSSGQGRHEQFF. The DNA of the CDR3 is TGTGCCAGCAGCTCAGGACAGGGGAGGCATGAGCAGTTCTTC.

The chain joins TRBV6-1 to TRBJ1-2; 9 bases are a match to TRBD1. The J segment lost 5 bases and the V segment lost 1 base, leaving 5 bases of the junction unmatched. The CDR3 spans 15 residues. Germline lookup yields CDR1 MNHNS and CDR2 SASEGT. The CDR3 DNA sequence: TGTGCCAGCAGTGAAGGACAGGGGGAGGGGTATGGCTACACCTTC. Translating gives CASSEGQGEGYGYTF.

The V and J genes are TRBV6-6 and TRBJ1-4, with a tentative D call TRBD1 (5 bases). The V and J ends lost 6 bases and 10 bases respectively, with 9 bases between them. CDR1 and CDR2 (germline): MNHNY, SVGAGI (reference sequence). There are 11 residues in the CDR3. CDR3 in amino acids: CASSGGAKLFF. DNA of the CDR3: TGTGCCAGCAGCGGGGGAGCAAAACTGTTTTTT.

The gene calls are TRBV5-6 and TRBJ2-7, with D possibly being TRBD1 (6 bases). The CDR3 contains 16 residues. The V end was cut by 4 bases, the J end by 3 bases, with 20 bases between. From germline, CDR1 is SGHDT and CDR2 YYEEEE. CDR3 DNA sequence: TGTGCCAGCAGCCCAGACCGGGACGTCAGGGGCTACGAGCAGTACTTC. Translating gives CASSPDRDVRGYEQYF. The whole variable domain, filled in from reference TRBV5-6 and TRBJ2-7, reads DAGVTQSPTHLIKTRGQQVTLRCSPKSGHDTVSWYQQALGQGPQFIFQYYEEEERQRGNFPDRFSGHQFPNYSSELNVNALLLGDSALYLCASSPDRDVRGYEQYFGPGTRLTVT.

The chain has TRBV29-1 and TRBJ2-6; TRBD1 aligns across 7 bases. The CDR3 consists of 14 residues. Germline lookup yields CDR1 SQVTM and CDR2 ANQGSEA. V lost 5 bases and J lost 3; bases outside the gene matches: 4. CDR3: CSVFDRVGANVLTF. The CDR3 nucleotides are TGCAGCGTTTTCGACAGGGTTGGGGCCAACGTCCTGACTTTC. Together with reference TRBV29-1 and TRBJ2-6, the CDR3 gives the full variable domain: SAVISQKPSRDICQRGTSLTIQCQVDSQVTMMFWYRQQPGQSLTLIATANQGSEATYESGFVIDKFPISRPNLTFSTLTVSNMSPEDSSIYLCSVFDRVGANVLTFGAGSRLTVL.

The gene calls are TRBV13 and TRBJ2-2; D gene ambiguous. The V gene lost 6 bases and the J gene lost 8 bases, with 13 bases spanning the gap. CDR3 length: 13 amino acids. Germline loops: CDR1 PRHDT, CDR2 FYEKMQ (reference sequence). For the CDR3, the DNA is TGTGCCAGCAGTATAGGCTGGAGTGGGGAGCTGTTTTTT. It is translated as CASSIGWSGELFF.

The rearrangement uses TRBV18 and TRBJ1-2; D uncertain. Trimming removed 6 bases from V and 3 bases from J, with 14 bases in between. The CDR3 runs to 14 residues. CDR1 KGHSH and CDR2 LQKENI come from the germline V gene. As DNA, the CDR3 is TGTGCCAGCTCGCCCCGTTCGTCTCACTATGGCTACACCTTC. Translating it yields CASSPRSSHYGYTF.

CDR3 bases: TGTGCCTGGAGGACAGGACAACTCTATGGCTACACCTTC. It specifies CAWRTGQLYGYTF. J is TRBJ1-2 and V is TRBV30; possible D gene TRBD1, 6 bases. V lost 3 bases, J lost 4 bases, and 12 bases lay in between. This CDR3 has 13 amino acids. Germline loops: CDR1 GTSNPN, CDR2 SVGIG (reference sequence).

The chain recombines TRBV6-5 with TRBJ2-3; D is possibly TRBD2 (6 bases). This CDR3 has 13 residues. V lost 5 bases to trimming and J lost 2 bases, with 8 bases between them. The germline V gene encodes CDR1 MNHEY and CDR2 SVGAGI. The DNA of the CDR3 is TGTGCCAGCAGTAGGAGGGCCACAGATACGCAGTATTTT. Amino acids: CASSRRATDTQYF.

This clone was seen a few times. Written as DNA, the CDR3 is TGTGCCAGTAGTCCCAGGACAGGGAAGGCCAACGAGCAGTACTTC. Protein sequence: CASSPRTGKANEQYF. The chain joins TRBV19 to TRBJ2-7, with TRBD1 matching over 8 bases. The CDR3 loop spans 15 amino acids. V dropped 5 bases and J dropped 5; count of bases not matched to a gene: 11. Germline values: CDR1 LNHDA, CDR2 SQIVND (reference sequence).

CDR3 sequence (DNA): TGTGCCAGTACTGATCGGCGGACAGGGGCTGGTCAGCCCCAGCATTTT. Residues: CASTDRRTGAGQPQHF. The J gene is TRBJ1-5, the V gene TRBV19, with 9 bases lining up with TRBD1. The CDR3 covers 16 residues. Germline values: CDR1 LNHDA, CDR2 SQIVND (reference sequence). With V trimmed by 7 bases and J by 6 bases, 13 bases remained unmatched.

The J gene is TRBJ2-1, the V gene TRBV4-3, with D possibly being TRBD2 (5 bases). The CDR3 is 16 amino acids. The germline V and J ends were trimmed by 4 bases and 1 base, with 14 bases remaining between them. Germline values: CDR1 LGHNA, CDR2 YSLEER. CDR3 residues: CASSRHPGISYNEQFF. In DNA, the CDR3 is TGCGCCAGCAGCCGTCATCCCGGGATATCCTACAATGAGCAGTTCTTC.

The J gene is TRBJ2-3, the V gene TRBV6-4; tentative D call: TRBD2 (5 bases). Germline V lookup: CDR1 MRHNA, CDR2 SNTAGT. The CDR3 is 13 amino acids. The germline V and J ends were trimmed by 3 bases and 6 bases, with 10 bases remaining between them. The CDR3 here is CASSEGEGDTQYF. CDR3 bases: TGTGCCAGCAGTGAGGGTGAGGGTGATACGCAGTATTTT.

The CDR3 here is CASSLGLAGVSTDTQYF. For the CDR3, the DNA is TGTGCCAGCAGCCTCGGACTAGCGGGAGTGAGCACAGATACGCAGTATTTT. The rearrangement uses TRBV7-6 and TRBJ2-3; TRBD2 matches 13 bases. CDR1 is SGHVS, CDR2 FNYEAQ, per germline. V shed 5 bases, J shed 0 bases, and the junction held 5 bases outside the gene matches. CDR3 length: 17 amino acids.

CDR3 protein: CASSDPSGARGETQYF. The CDR3 nucleotides are TGCGCCAGCAGTGATCCTAGCGGGGCGCGAGGCGAGACCCAGTACTTC. This rearrangement joins TRBV10-2 to TRBJ2-5, with 9 positions matching TRBD2. Germline loops: CDR1 WSHSY, CDR2 SAAADI. The CDR3 is made up of 16 amino acids. Trimming removed 3 bases from V and 5 bases from J; junction bases left unmatched: 10.

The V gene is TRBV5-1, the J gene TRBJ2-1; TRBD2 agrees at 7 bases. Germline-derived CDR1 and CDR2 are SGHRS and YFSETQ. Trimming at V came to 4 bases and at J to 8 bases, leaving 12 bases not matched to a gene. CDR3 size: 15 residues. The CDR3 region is CASSAGTIGADEQFF. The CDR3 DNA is TGCGCCAGCAGCGCCGGGACTATAGGGGCGGATGAGCAGTTCTTC.

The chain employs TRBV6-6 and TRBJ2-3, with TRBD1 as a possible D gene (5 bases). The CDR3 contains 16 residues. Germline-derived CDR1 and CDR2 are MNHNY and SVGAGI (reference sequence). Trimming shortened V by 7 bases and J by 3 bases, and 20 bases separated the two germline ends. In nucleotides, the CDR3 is TGTGCCAGCACAAGGGGATCGGGCCCAACGACAGATACGCAGTATTTT. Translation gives CASTRGSGPTTDTQYF.